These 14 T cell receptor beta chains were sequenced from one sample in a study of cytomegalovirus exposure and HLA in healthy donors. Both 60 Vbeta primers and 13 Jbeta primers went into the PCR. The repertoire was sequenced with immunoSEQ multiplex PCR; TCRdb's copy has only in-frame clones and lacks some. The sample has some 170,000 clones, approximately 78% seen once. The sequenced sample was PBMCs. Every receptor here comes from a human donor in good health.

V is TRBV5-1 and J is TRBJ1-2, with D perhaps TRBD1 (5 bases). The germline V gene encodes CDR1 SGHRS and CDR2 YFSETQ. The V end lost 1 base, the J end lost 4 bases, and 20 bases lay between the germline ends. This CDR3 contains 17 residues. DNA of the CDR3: TGCGCCAGCAGCTTGTCGGCAAGGGGTAGAAGTTTCTATGGCTACACCTTC. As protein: CASSLSARGRSFYGYTF. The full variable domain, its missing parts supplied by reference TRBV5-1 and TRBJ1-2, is KAGVTQTPRYLIKTRGQQVTLSCSPISGHRSVSWYQQTPGQGLQFLFEYFSETQRNKGNFPGRFSGRQFSNSRSEMNVSTLELGDSALYLCASSLSARGRSFYGYTFGSGTRLTVV.

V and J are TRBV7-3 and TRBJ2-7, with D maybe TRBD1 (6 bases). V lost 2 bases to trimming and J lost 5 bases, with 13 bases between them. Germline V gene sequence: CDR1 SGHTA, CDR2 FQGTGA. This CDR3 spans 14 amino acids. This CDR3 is CASSLQGIWDEQYF. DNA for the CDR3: TGTGCCAGCAGCTTACAGGGGATCTGGGACGAGCAGTACTTC.

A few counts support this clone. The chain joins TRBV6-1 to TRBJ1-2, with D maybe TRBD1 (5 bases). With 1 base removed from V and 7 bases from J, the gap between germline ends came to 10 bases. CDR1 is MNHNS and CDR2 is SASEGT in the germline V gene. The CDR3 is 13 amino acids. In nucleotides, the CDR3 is TGTGCCAGCAGTGAAGACCAGGGTCGTGGCTACACCTTC. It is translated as CASSEDQGRGYTF.

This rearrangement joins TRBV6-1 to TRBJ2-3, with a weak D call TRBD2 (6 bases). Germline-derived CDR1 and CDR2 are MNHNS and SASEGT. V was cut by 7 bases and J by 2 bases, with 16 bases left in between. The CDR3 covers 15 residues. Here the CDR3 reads CASNGGLRLTDTQYF. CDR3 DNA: TGTGCCAGCAATGGGGGGTTACGACTCACAGATACGCAGTATTTT.

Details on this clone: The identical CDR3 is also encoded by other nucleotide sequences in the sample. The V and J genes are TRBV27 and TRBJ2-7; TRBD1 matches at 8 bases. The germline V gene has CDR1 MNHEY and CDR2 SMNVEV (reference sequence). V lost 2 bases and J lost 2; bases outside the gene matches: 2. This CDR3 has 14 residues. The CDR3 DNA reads TGTGCCAGCAGTTTACTGGACAGGGCCTACGAGCAGTACTTC. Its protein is CASSLLDRAYEQYF.

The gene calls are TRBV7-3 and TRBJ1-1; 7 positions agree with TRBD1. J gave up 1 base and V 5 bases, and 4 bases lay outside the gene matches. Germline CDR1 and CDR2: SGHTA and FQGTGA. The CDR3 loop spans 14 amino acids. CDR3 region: CASSKGQPNTEAFF. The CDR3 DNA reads TGTGCCAGCAGCAAGGGACAGCCGAACACTGAAGCTTTCTTT. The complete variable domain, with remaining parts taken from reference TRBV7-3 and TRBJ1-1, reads GAGVSQTPSNKVTEKGKYVELRCDPISGHTALYWYRQSLGQGPEFLIYFQGTGAADDSGLPNDRFFAVRPEGSVSTLKIQRTERGDSAVYLCASSKGQPNTEAFFGQGTRLTVV.

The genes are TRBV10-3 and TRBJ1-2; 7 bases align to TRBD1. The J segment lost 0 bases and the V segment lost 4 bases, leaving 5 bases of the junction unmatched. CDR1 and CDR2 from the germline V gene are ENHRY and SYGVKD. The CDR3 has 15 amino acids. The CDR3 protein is CAISGLGQSNYGYTF. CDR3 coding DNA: TGTGCCATCAGTGGCCTGGGACAGTCTAACTATGGCTACACCTTC.

This chain's CDR3 is CASSPRTGGQTQYF. The CDR3 DNA reads TGTGCCAGCAGCCCCCGGACAGGGGGCCAGACCCAGTACTTC. V usage is TRBV7-2 and J usage is TRBJ2-5; 11 bases fit TRBD1. V lost 5 bases, J lost 6 bases, and 5 bases stayed unmatched. The length of the CDR3 is 14 residues. Germline lookup yields CDR1 SGHTA and CDR2 FQGNSA.

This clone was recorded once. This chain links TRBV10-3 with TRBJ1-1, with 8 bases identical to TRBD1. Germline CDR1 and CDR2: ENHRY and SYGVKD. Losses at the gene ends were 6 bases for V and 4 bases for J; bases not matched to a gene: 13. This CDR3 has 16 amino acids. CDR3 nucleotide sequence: TGTGCCATCAGATCAACTGACAGGGGCGCGGGCACTGAAGCTTTCTTT. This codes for CAIRSTDRGAGTEAFF.

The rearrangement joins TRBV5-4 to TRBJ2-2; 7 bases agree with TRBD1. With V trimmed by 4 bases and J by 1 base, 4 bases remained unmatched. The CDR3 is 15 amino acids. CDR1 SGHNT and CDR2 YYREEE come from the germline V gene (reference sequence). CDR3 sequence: CASSTWTGNTGELFF. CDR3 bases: TGTGCCAGCAGCACCTGGACAGGGAACACCGGGGAGCTGTTTTTT.

The CDR3 loop is CASSLALTGYEQYF. CDR3 in DNA: TGCGCCAGCAGCTTGGCCTTGACAGGGTACGAGCAGTACTTC. V and J are TRBV5-1 and TRBJ2-7; 7 bases map to TRBD1. Trimming at V came to 0 bases and at J to 4 bases, leaving 4 bases not matched to a gene. The germline gives CDR1 SGHRS, CDR2 YFSETQ. The CDR3 runs to 14 residues.

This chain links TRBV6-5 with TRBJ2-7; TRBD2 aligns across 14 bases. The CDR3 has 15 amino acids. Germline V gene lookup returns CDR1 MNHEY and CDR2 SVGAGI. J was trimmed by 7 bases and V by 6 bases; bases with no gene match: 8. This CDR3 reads CASRRGTSGGGEQYF. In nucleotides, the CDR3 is TGTGCCAGCAGACGCGGGACTAGCGGGGGTGGAGAGCAGTACTTC.

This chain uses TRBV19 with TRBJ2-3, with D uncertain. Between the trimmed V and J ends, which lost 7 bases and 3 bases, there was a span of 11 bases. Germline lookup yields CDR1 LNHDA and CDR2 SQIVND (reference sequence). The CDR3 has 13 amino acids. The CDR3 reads CASTSVGTDTQYF. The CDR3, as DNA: TGTGCCAGTACCAGCGTTGGAACAGATACGCAGTATTTT.

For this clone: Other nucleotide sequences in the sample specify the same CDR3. CDR3 residues: CASSQGYEQYF. As DNA, the CDR3 is TGTGCCAGTTCCCAGGGATACGAGCAGTACTTC. The V call is TRBV19, the J call TRBJ2-7, with D possibly TRBD1 on 5 matching bases. Germline CDR1 is LNHDA and CDR2 is SQIVND (reference sequence). This CDR3 contains 11 residues. Trimming removed 8 bases at V and 4 bases at J, with 9 bases between. The full variable domain, rest sourced from reference TRBV19 and TRBJ2-7, is DGGITQSPKYLFRKEGQNVTLSCEQNLNHDAMYWYRQDPGQGLRLIYYSQIVNDFQKGDIAEGYSVSREKKESFPLTVTSAQKNPTAFYLCASSQGYEQYFGPGTRLTVT.